The clone carrying this T cell receptor beta chain was observed a single time. Its target is unknown. PCR used 60 Vbeta primers and 13 Jbeta primers. Sequencing used immunoSEQ multiplex PCR; TCRdb keeps in-frame clones, though not all of them. The table has approximately 110,000 clones, around 80% seen once. Per the germline V gene, CDR1 is SGHRS and CDR2 is YFSETQ. Trimming pared 0 bases from V and 7 bases from J, leaving 10 bases between. The length of the CDR3 is 14 residues. The data originate from a study of cytomegalovirus exposure and HLA in healthy donors. Study information: T cells numbering about 179 million yielded 117 million unique TCR beta sequences in an earlier analysis. In terms of ancestry, the Caucasian-associated cluster contained more than 65% of the roughly 400 genotyped donors.

General study points: Prior analysis indicated that the majority of TCR beta V segments exhibited productivity approximately 87% or approximately 30% of the time. With high specificity and sensitivity, the classifier reportedly diagnosed cytomegalovirus status.

This sequence originates from a female donor in good health and CMV-seropositive. The specimen sequenced was PBMCs. This chain links TRBV5-1 with TRBJ1-4; the D gene is possibly TRBD1 (6 bases). The CDR3 loop is CASSLDGGGEKLFF. The CDR3 DNA sequence: TGCGCCAGCAGCTTGGATGGGGGCGGTGAAAAACTGTTTTTT. The full variable domain, with the rest looked up from reference TRBV5-1 and TRBJ1-4, is KAGVTQTPRYLIKTRGQQVTLSCSPISGHRSVSWYQQTPGQGLQFLFEYFSETQRNKGNFPGRFSGRQFSNSRSEMNVSTLELGDSALYLCASSLDGGGEKLFFGSGTQLSVL.